The source of this T cell receptor (beta chain) is a study of cytomegalovirus exposure and HLA in healthy donors. Findings and limits, study-wide: Accurate predictions that matched the HLA-A and HLA-B alleles of most subjects were reportedly made from TCR beta sequences. Being productive about 87% or about 30% of the time was typical of most TCR beta V segments in an earlier analysis.

Concerning this clone itself: Its antigen is undetermined.

Germline values: CDR1 SGHRS, CDR2 YFSETQ. After removal of 3 bases from V and 4 bases from J, the junction contained 4 bases not matched to a gene. The CDR3 length is 14 residues. PCR amplification relied on 60 Vbeta primers (plus 13 Jbeta primers). Here immunoSEQ multiplex PCR was the method, and the copy in TCRdb shows in-frame clones only, minus some. The data show approximately 150,000 clones, roughly 80% seen once. The source is a middle-aged woman in good health and CMV-seropositive. This chain links TRBV5-1 with TRBJ2-1, with 7 bases that match TRBD2. Sequencing was done on a sample of PBMCs. CDR3 sequence: CASSSPSGYNEQFF. For the CDR3, the DNA is TGCGCCAGCAGCTCCCCTAGCGGATACAATGAGCAGTTCTTC.